This passage covers 14 T cell receptor beta chains from one sample sequenced in a study of control samples from healthy donors and cancer patients. Using immunoSEQ multiplex PCR, the repertoire was profiled, and TCRdb retains in-frame clones only, with some absent. The sample consists of fewer than 200,000 clones, around 94% of them appearing once. Material: blood. The source is a young man in good health.

The genes are TRBV3-1 (or the pseudogene TRBV3-2) and TRBJ2-7; the D is unclear. V lost 4 bases, J lost 0 bases, and 13 bases lay in between. The CDR3 runs to 15 residues. Germline CDR1 reads LGHDT; CDR2 reads YNNKEL (reference sequence). The CDR3 protein is CASSPEVHLSYEQYF. In nucleotides, the CDR3 is TGTGCCAGCAGCCCAGAGGTCCACCTCTCCTACGAGCAGTACTTC.

The chain has TRBV7-9 and TRBJ1-1; weak D call: TRBD1 (6 bases). V lost 2 bases, J lost 4 bases, and 11 bases lay in between. The CDR3 is 14 residues long. CDR1 is SEHNR and CDR2 is FQNEAQ in the germline V gene (reference sequence). The CDR3 sequence is CASSLTGSATEAFF. CDR3 nucleotide sequence: TGTGCCAGCAGCTTAACAGGGTCGGCCACTGAAGCTTTCTTT.

A single count supports this clone. The genes are TRBV30 and TRBJ2-4; 7 nucleotides agree with TRBD1. V was pared by 0 bases and J by 7 bases, with 6 bases of the junction left unmatched. This CDR3 has 14 amino acids. From germline, CDR1 is GTSNPN and CDR2 SVGIG (reference sequence). The CDR3 reads CAWSVRTGWNIQYF. The CDR3 DNA reads as TGTGCCTGGAGTGTACGGACAGGATGGAACATTCAGTACTTC.

The rearrangement joins TRBV10-3 to TRBJ2-3; D ambiguous. Germline V CDR1 and CDR2: ENHRY, SYGVKD. The V and J ends lost 6 bases and 3 bases respectively, with 13 bases between them. The CDR3 runs to 14 residues. In DNA, the CDR3 is TGTGCCATCAGCCACCTCAAGGGTACAGATACGCAGTATTTT. Translating gives CAISHLKGTDTQYF.

This sequence joins TRBV5-1 and TRBJ1-3; no clear D. The CDR3 has 14 residues. Trimming shortened V by 0 bases and J by 4 bases, and 8 bases separated the two germline ends. The germline CDR1 and CDR2 sequences are SGHRS and YFSETQ. CDR3 loop: CASSLEPVGNTIYF. The CDR3 DNA is TGCGCCAGCAGCTTGGAGCCAGTGGGAAACACCATATATTTT.

The chain combines TRBV7-3 with TRBJ2-1; D is undetermined. Trimming stripped 5 bases from V and 7 bases from J, with 12 bases between. CDR1 and CDR2 from the germline V gene are SGHTA and FQGTGA. This CDR3 has 13 residues. This CDR3 is CASSANKENEQFF. The DNA of the CDR3 is TGTGCCAGCAGCGCGAACAAGGAAAATGAGCAGTTCTTC. The full variable domain, its missing parts supplied by reference TRBV7-3 and TRBJ2-1, is GAGVSQTPSNKVTEKGKYVELRCDPISGHTALYWYRQSLGQGPEFLIYFQGTGAADDSGLPNDRFFAVRPEGSVSTLKIQRTERGDSAVYLCASSANKENEQFFGPGTRLTVL.

This chain uses TRBV6-5 with TRBJ2-3; 9 nucleotides agree with TRBD2. Trimming removed 6 bases from V and 7 bases from J; junction bases left unmatched: 11. The V gene's germline CDR1 is MNHEY and CDR2 SVGAGI. The CDR3 spans 15 residues. The CDR3 coding sequence is TGTGCCAGCAGGCCAGCTAGCGGGGAAAGTTATACGCAGTATTTT. Translated: CASRPASGESYTQYF.

V and J are TRBV30 and TRBJ2-2; D possibly matches TRBD1 or TRBD2 (5 bases each). V lost 3 bases and J lost 0, with 8 bases in between. The CDR3 runs to 14 residues. Germline V gene sequence: CDR1 GTSNPN, CDR2 SVGIG (reference sequence). The CDR3 is CAWRWGPNTGELFF. In DNA, the CDR3 is TGTGCCTGGAGGTGGGGACCGAACACCGGGGAGCTGTTTTTT. The full variable domain, with the rest looked up from reference TRBV30 and TRBJ2-2, is SQTIHQWPATLVQPVGSPLSLECTVEGTSNPNLYWYRQAAGRGLQLLFYSVGIGQISSEVPQNLSASRPQDRQFILSSKKLLLSDSGFYLCAWRWGPNTGELFFGEGSRLTVL.

The chain is built from TRBV19 and TRBJ2-2; 7 bases line up with TRBD2. Germline assignment: CDR1 LNHDA and CDR2 SQIVND (reference sequence). The CDR3 extends over 15 amino acids. The J segment lost 4 bases and the V segment lost 6 bases, leaving 8 bases of the junction unmatched. As DNA, the CDR3 is TGTGCCAGTAGGGTCGTTGCGGGAGTCACCGGGGAGCTGTTTTTT. Amino acids: CASRVVAGVTGELFF.

The gene calls are TRBV5-1 and TRBJ1-5; D gene ambiguous. The CDR3 spans 17 residues. The germline V and J ends were trimmed by 4 bases and 2 bases, with 19 bases remaining between them. The germline gives CDR1 SGHRS, CDR2 YFSETQ. The CDR3, as DNA: TGCGCCAGCAGCAGTGTCCCCGCCTCGGATGGCAATCAGCCCCAGCATTTT. Translating gives CASSSVPASDGNQPQHF.

The chain employs TRBV9 and TRBJ2-3; D call uncertain. The germline V and J ends were trimmed by 0 bases and 1 base, with 6 bases remaining between them. Germline-derived CDR1 and CDR2 are SGDLS and YYNGEE. The CDR3 spans 14 residues. CDR3 sequence (DNA): TGTGCCAGCAGCGTAGTGGCGGGCACAGATACGCAGTATTTT. Translation gives CASSVVAGTDTQYF.

V is TRBV7-9 and J is TRBJ2-1; tentative D call: TRBD2 (9 bases). V shed 7 bases and J shed 2 bases, with 21 bases lying between them. The CDR3 totals 17 residues. CDR1 is SEHNR and CDR2 is FQNEAQ in the germline V gene (reference sequence). The CDR3 reads CASTLQGASGTYNEQFF. The CDR3 nucleotides read TGTGCCAGCACCCTCCAGGGGGCTAGCGGGACCTACAATGAGCAGTTCTTC.

The chain joins TRBV2 to TRBJ1-6; no clear D gene. Trimming shortened V by 2 bases and J by 15 bases, and 14 bases separated the two germline ends. The germline V gene encodes CDR1 SNHLY and CDR2 FYNNEI. The CDR3 is 13 residues long. The CDR3 DNA follows: TGTGCCAGCAGTGAAAGGTTAGACTCTTACCTCCACTTT. Translation gives CASSERLDSYLHF.

V and J are TRBV28 and TRBJ2-3; D is perhaps TRBD1 (6 bases). Per germline, CDR1 MDHEN and CDR2 SYDVKM. The CDR3 runs 15 residues. V was cut by 2 bases and J by 0 bases, with 9 bases left in between. The DNA for the CDR3 is TGTGCCAGCAGTTTAAATACAGGGAGCACAGATACGCAGTATTTT. Protein sequence: CASSLNTGSTDTQYF.